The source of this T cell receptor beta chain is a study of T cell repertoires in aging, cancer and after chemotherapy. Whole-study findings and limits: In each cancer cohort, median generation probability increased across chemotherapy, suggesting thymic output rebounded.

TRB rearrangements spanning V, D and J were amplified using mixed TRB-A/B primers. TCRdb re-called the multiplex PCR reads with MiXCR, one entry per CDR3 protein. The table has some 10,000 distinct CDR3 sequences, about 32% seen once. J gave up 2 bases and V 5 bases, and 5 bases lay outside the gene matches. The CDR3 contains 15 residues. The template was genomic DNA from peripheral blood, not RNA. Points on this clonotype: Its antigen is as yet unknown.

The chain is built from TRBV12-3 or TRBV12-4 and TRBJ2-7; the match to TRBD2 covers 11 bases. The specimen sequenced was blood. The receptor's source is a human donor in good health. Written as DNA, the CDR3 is TGTGCCAGCAGTGTAGGGACTAGCGGTACCTACGAGCAGTACTTC. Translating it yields CASSVGTSGTYEQYF.